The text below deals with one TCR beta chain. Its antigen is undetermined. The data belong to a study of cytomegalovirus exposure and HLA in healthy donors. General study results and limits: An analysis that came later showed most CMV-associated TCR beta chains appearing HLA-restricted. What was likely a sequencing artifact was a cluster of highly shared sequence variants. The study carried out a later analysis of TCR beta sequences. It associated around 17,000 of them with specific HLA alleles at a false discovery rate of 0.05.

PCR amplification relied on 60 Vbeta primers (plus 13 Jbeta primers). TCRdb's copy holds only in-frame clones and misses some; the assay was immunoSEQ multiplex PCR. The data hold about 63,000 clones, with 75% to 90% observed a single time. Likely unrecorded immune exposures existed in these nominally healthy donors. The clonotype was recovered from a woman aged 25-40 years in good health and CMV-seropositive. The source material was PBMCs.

The CDR3 sequence is CASSLGRDSDEQYF. Here the CDR3 DNA reads TGTGCCAGCAGCTTAGGCCGGGACAGTGACGAGCAGTACTTC. J is TRBJ2-7 and V is TRBV13; TRBD1 aligns across 7 bases. The V gene's germline CDR1 is PRHDT and CDR2 FYEKMQ (reference sequence). The CDR3 contains 14 residues. The junction had 4 bases not matched to a gene; V was cut back by 0 bases and J by 5 bases.